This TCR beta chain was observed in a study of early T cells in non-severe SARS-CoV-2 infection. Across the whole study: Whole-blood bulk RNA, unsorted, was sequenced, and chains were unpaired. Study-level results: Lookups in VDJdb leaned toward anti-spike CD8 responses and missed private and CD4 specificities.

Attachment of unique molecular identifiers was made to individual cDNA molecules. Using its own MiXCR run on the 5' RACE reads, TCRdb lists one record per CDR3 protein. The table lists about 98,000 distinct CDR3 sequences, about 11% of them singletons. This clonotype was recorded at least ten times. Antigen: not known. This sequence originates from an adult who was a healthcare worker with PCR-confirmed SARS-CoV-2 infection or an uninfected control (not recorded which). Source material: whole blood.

As DNA, the CDR3 is TGTGCCAGCAGCTTAGACGGTGCAGGGAAGAAGAACACTGAAGCTTTCTTT. Protein: CASSLDGAGKKNTEAFF. The rearrangement uses TRBV11-3 and TRBJ1-1; TRBD1 is a possible D gene (5 bases). Germline values: CDR1 SGHNT, CDR2 YENEEA. V lost 0 bases, J lost 1 base, and 15 bases lay in between. The CDR3 is 17 residues long.